This T cell receptor (beta chain) originates from a study of CD8 T cells in ankylosing spondylitis. Per germline, CDR1 MGHRA and CDR2 YSYEKL. Trimming removed 3 bases from V and 4 bases from J, with 7 bases in between. The CDR3 loop spans 13 amino acids. This clonotype was counted ten times or more. As the method for making TCR beta libraries, quantitative 5'-RACE with molecular barcodes was used. TCRdb reprocessed the 5' RACE reads with MiXCR, giving one entry per CDR3 protein. The sample records under 400,000 distinct CDR3 sequences, around 10% being singletons. This receptor was obtained from a female donor with ankylosing spondylitis or in good health (not recorded which). The sequencing input was blood, either unsorted or a sorted T cell fraction (not recorded which). The chain links TRBV4-1 to TRBJ1-3; no clear D gene. CDR3 residues: CASSQPDGNTIYF. Here the CDR3 DNA reads TGCGCCAGCAGCCAGCCGGACGGAAACACCATATATTTT.